This TCR beta chain comes out of a study of type 1 regulatory T cells. Turning to the study itself: An in vitro protocol generated T-allo10, a Tr1-enriched, alloantigen-specific CD4 T cell product.

CDR1 and CDR2 from the germline V gene are SEHNR and FQNEAQ (reference sequence). The V and J ends lost 5 bases and 6 bases respectively, with 13 bases between them. CDR3 size: 13 residues. In regard to this clonotype: Its matching antigen is unknown.

One entry per CDR3 protein, called by TCRdb with MiXCR from the reads. Among about 62,000 distinct CDR3 sequences, 55% to 65% were seen once, and the ten largest hold about 2%. The chain has TRBV7-9 and TRBJ1-1, with D uncertain. The sequence was obtained from a human donor in good health. Source material: cultured non-Tr1 T cells, either the whole culture or a sorted T cell fraction (not recorded which). The CDR3 DNA is TGTGCCAGCAGCCTCCCCCCTGAGGCTGAAGCTTTCTTT. Translating gives CASSLPPEAEAFF.